This TCR beta chain was captured by sequencing in a study of vaccination and CD4 T cells after COVID-19. Whole-study context: Six males and four females constituted the convalescent cohort, two of whom were Hispanic. Cellular stimulation was performed using overlapping spike peptides derived from SARS-CoV-2, HCoV-NL63, HCoV-OC43 and HCoV-229E.

Germline CDR1 and CDR2: SGHNT and YYREEE (reference sequence). V lost 4 bases and J lost 8, with 15 bases in between. The length of the CDR3 is 13 residues. The treatment is: roughly 10-day PBMC culture with coronavirus spike peptide pools or control peptides (ViraFEST assay). At both days 3 and 7, half the medium was replaced with fresh IL-2 medium. The Oncomine TCR Beta short-read assay was applied to DNA of cultured CD4+ T cells. Using its own MiXCR run on the PCR reads, TCRdb lists one record per CDR3 protein. The repertoire holds about 13,000 distinct CDR3 sequences, with roughly 29% as singletons. This clonotype was counted between two and nine times. Its antigen is undetermined.

This chain connects TRBV5-4 to TRBJ1-2; D unclear. The receptor's source is a human donor who received a COVID-19 vaccine. The sample consisted of CD4+ T cells from blood, cultured in vitro, taken before SARS-CoV-2 vaccination. As DNA, the CDR3 is TGTGCCAGCAGCCCAGGCAACCCGGGGGGCTACACCTTC. Protein: CASSPGNPGGYTF. The whole variable domain, remainder taken from reference TRBV5-4 and TRBJ1-2, is ETGVTQSPTHLIKTRGQQVTLRCSSQSGHNTVSWYQQALGQGPQFIFQYYREEENGRGNFPPRFSGLQFPNYSSELNVNALELDDSALYLCASSPGNPGGYTFGSGTRLTVV.